The 20 T cell receptor beta chains presented below share a single source sample, sequenced in a study of T cell responses to AZD1222 COVID-19 vaccine (dated by TCRdb to the early 2020s). The library relied on the immunoSEQ multiplex PCR assay. In TCRdb, the immuneACCESS table is reduced to in-frame sequences with V and J assigned. These tables do not hold every clone; where another copy was compared, an unresolved V gene accounts for under half, and the others remain unexplained. The sample profile shows some 200,000 clones; more than 80% of them were found once. The ten largest clones capture about 3.9% of the sample. The time point label, read with the paper, signifies: baseline before first vaccination. Sequenced material: peripheral blood, taken on day 0 of AZD1222 vaccination. The receptors were gathered from an adult in good health.

V and J are TRBV11-2 and TRBJ2-7, with 10 bases fitting TRBD2. After removal of 5 bases from V and 3 bases from J, the junction contained 19 bases not matched to a gene. CDR1 and CDR2 (germline): SGHAT, FQNNGV. The CDR3 runs 19 residues. Here the CDR3 DNA reads TGTGCCAGCAGCGATCGTTCGGGGGGTACTAGCGGGGTCAACTACGAGCAGTACTTC. This translates into CASSDRSGGTSGVNYEQYF. The entire variable domain, with the rest obtained from reference TRBV11-2 and TRBJ2-7, is as follows: EAGVAQSPRYKIIEKRQSVAFWCNPISGHATLYWYQQILGQGPKLLIQFQNNGVVDDSQLPKDRFSAERLKGVDSTLKIQPAKLEDSAVYLCASSDRSGGTSGVNYEQYFGPGTRLTVT.

This clone was seen only once. The gene calls are TRBV2 and TRBJ1-3, with D hard to call. Germline V gene lookup returns CDR1 SNHLY and CDR2 FYNNEI. The ends were cut back, 1 base at V and 0 bases at J, with 7 bases in the middle. The CDR3 length is 15 residues. In DNA, the CDR3 is TGTGCCAGCAGTGAAGGAGGGCTCTCTGGAAACACCATATATTTT. Translated: CASSEGGLSGNTIYF.

This clone was counted a single time. This rearrangement joins TRBV6-4 to TRBJ1-1, with 8 bases fitting TRBD1. Looked up from germline, CDR1 is MRHNA and CDR2 is SNTAGT. Germline trimming cut 6 bases from V and 5 bases from J; bases unmatched to any gene: 5. This CDR3 is 13 amino acids long. CDR3 amino acids: CASSVTGGTEAFF. The CDR3 region has the DNA TGTGCCAGCAGCGTTACAGGGGGGACTGAAGCTTTCTTT.

This chain joins TRBV6-6 and TRBJ2-7; D is undetermined. Per germline, CDR1 MNHNY and CDR2 SVGAGI (reference sequence). This CDR3 is built from 13 residues. Trimming left V 5 bases short and J 1 base short, with 9 bases between. This chain's CDR3 is CASSKEISYEQYF. DNA for the CDR3: TGTGCCAGCAGTAAGGAAATTTCCTACGAGCAGTACTTC.

The J gene is TRBJ2-3, the V gene TRBV28, with TRBD1 matching over 8 bases. Trimming took 3 bases from V and 3 from J; bases not matched to a gene: 5. This CDR3 is built from 15 residues. Per germline, CDR1 MDHEN and CDR2 SYDVKM. The CDR3 nucleotides read TGTGCCAGCAGTTTTGAGACAGGGGTTACAGATACGCAGTATTTT. Protein product: CASSFETGVTDTQYF. Full variable domain (missing parts from reference TRBV28 and TRBJ2-3): DVKVTQSSRYLVKRTGEKVFLECVQDMDHENMFWYRQDPGLGLRLIYFSYDVKMKEKGDIPEGYSVSREKKERFSLILESASTNQTSMYLCASSFETGVTDTQYFGPGTRLTVL.

The chain carries TRBV18 and TRBJ1-1; the D gene is possibly TRBD1 (5 bases). The CDR3 consists of 15 residues. CDR1 and CDR2 (germline): KGHSH, LQKENI. Trimming took off 5 bases at V and 4 bases at J, with 17 bases between the two ends. DNA for the CDR3: TGTGCCAGCTCATCTCCTTTAGGGGTCCGCACTGAAGCTTTCTTT. Its protein is CASSSPLGVRTEAFF.

The chain employs TRBV6-5 and TRBJ1-5; no clear D gene. The ends were cut back, 6 bases at V and 7 bases at J, with 13 bases in the middle. The CDR3 spans 13 residues. Per germline, CDR1 MNHEY and CDR2 SVGAGI. The CDR3 sequence is CASSDTYLQPQHF. The CDR3 DNA sequence: TGTGCCAGCAGCGACACTTACTTACAGCCCCAGCATTTT.

The rearrangement links TRBV7-9 to TRBJ2-3, with 7 bases aligning to TRBD2. V was pared by 5 bases and J by 2 bases, with 7 bases of the junction left unmatched. The CDR3 contains 15 residues. The germline V gene encodes CDR1 SEHNR and CDR2 FQNEAQ (reference sequence). CDR3 loop: CASSLGGGDTDTQYF. CDR3 in DNA: TGTGCCAGCAGCCTCGGGGGAGGGGACACAGATACGCAGTATTTT.

CDR3 nucleotides: TGCGCCAGCAGCCCTGTGTGGTCAGCGAAGAACTATGGCTACACCTTC. It yields the protein CASSPVWSAKNYGYTF. The chain recombines TRBV4-1 with TRBJ1-2; no firm D call. CDR3 length: 16 amino acids. CDR1 and CDR2 (germline): MGHRA, YSYEKL. V lost 4 bases and J 2 bases, leaving 17 bases between the germline ends.

The CDR3: CASSSQKKVQETQYF. The CDR3 DNA reads TGTGCCAGCAGCTCACAAAAAAAGGTCCAAGAGACCCAGTACTTC. The chain couples TRBV5-4 to TRBJ2-5; D call uncertain. In germline, CDR1 is SGHNT, CDR2 YYREEE (reference sequence). The CDR3 is 15 amino acids. Trimming left V 3 bases short and J 1 base short, with 13 bases between.

The sample holds a few counts of this clone. The chain has TRBV4-1 and TRBJ1-6; TRBD1 might be the D (5 bases). V was clipped by 0 bases and J by 9 bases, with 6 bases between them. CDR1 and CDR2 from the germline V gene are MGHRA and YSYEKL. This CDR3 has 13 residues. CDR3 in amino acids: CASSQDRASPLHF. In DNA, the CDR3 is TGCGCCAGCAGCCAAGACAGGGCTTCACCCCTCCACTTT.

This clone is deemed medium-sized. CDR3 sequence (DNA): TGTGCCAGCAGCTTGACAGGGTGGTGGATGAACACTGAAGCTTTCTTT. This gives the protein CASSLTGWWMNTEAFF. The chain uses TRBV5-5 and TRBJ1-1; tentative D call: TRBD1 (6 bases). The CDR3 totals 16 residues. V lost 1 base to trimming and J lost 0 bases, with 13 bases between them. The germline V gene encodes CDR1 SGHKS and CDR2 YYEKEE (reference sequence).

Only one count was recorded for this clone. The chain is built from TRBV7-9 and TRBJ1-2; 8 bases are a match to TRBD1. The CDR3 has 14 amino acids. Trimming removed 7 bases from V and 5 bases from J; junction bases left unmatched: 9. The germline V gene encodes CDR1 SEHNR and CDR2 FQNEAQ (reference sequence). CDR3 amino acids: CASTSTGGGYGYTF. As DNA, the CDR3 is TGTGCCAGCACTTCTACAGGGGGAGGATATGGCTACACCTTC.

The rearrangement joins TRBV9 to TRBJ1-3, with D uncertain. Germline CDR1 SGDLS, CDR2 YYNGEE. The CDR3 is made up of 14 amino acids. V dropped 0 bases and J dropped 2 bases, with 6 bases sitting between them. In nucleotides, the CDR3 is TGTGCCAGCAGCGTAGGGACGACTGGAAACACCATATATTTT. This codes for CASSVGTTGNTIYF. The full variable domain, completed using reference TRBV9 and TRBJ1-3, is DSGVTQTPKHLITATGQRVTLRCSPRSGDLSVYWYQQSLDQGLQFLIQYYNGEERAKGNILERFSAQQFPDLHSELNLSSLELGDSALYFCASSVGTTGNTIYFGEGSWLTVV.

The chain combines TRBV15 with TRBJ2-2; D gene uncertain. From germline, CDR1 is LNHNV and CDR2 YYDKDF (reference sequence). The V and J ends lost 0 bases and 7 bases respectively, with 18 bases between them. The CDR3 is 17 residues long. The CDR3 is CATSREVGNGGVGELFF. The CDR3 coding sequence is TGTGCCACCAGCAGAGAGGTGGGAAACGGTGGGGTCGGGGAGCTGTTTTTT.

The gene calls are TRBV6-5 and TRBJ1-5, with D perhaps TRBD1 (5 bases). The CDR3 is 15 residues long. CDR1 is MNHEY and CDR2 is SVGAGI in the germline V gene. V was shortened by 6 bases and J by 0 bases, with 12 bases between the two germline ends. CDR3 amino acids: CASSQGAYSNQPQHF. The CDR3 DNA sequence: TGTGCCAGCAGCCAGGGCGCCTATAGCAATCAGCCCCAGCATTTT.

The V gene is TRBV4-1, the J gene TRBJ1-5; D remains unclear. Per germline, CDR1 MGHRA and CDR2 YSYEKL. The CDR3 spans 14 residues. Trimming pared 3 bases from V and 3 bases from J, leaving 9 bases between. CDR3: CASSQGYPNQPQHF. The CDR3 nucleotides are TGCGCCAGCAGCCAGGGGTACCCCAATCAGCCCCAGCATTTT.

The J gene is TRBJ1-5, the V gene TRBV2, with 7 bases aligning to TRBD1. Germline CDR1 is SNHLY and CDR2 is FYNNEI. This CDR3 region has 15 residues. With V trimmed by 6 bases and J by 3 bases, 8 bases remained unmatched. CDR3 amino acids: CASRKGDRANQPQHF. In DNA form, the CDR3 reads TGTGCCAGCAGGAAGGGAGACAGGGCCAATCAGCCCCAGCATTTT.

V is TRBV18 and J is TRBJ1-4; D call uncertain. This CDR3 has 15 amino acids. Germline CDR1 and CDR2: KGHSH and LQKENI. Trimming left V 5 bases short and J 0 bases short, with 10 bases between. The CDR3, as DNA: TGTGCCAGCTCAAATTCCGGCGCAACTAATGAAAAACTGTTTTTT. Amino acids: CASSNSGATNEKLFF.

J is TRBJ2-3 and V is TRBV11-2, with 14 bases lining up with TRBD2. The CDR3 totals 18 residues. V lost 5 bases to trimming and J lost 2 bases; unmatched junction nucleotides: 9. Germline CDR1 reads SGHAT; CDR2 reads FQNNGV. Here the CDR3 DNA reads TGTGCCAGCAGCCTCCGACTAGCGGGGGGGCTGGTCACAGATACGCAGTATTTT. Translation gives CASSLRLAGGLVTDTQYF.